The 23 T cell receptor beta chains below come from one sample, sequenced in a study of control samples from healthy donors and cancer patients. Only in-frame clones appear in the TCRdb table, and some are missing; sequencing was by immunoSEQ multiplex PCR. Of 120,000 to 150,000 clones in the sample, approximately 94% were seen once. Input material: blood. The receptors were sampled from a man in his forties or fifties in good health.

The V gene is TRBV4-3, the J gene TRBJ1-1; D is unclear. CDR3 length equals 15 residues. Germline V gene lookup returns CDR1 LGHNA and CDR2 YSLEER. Trimming removed 1 base at V and 2 bases at J, with 11 bases between. CDR3: CASSQVNSLNTEAFF. The CDR3 DNA follows: TGCGCCAGCAGCCAAGTAAACAGCCTCAACACTGAAGCTTTCTTT.

The chain combines TRBV4-1 with TRBJ2-1, with 8 bases matching TRBD1. CDR1 is MGHRA and CDR2 is YSYEKL in the germline V gene. V lost 4 bases to trimming and J lost 0 bases; unmatched junction nucleotides: 11. This CDR3 is built from 18 residues. CDR3 nucleotide sequence: TGCGCCAGCAGCCCCGAGGATCTTACAGGGGGCTCCTACAATGAGCAGTTCTTC. Translation: CASSPEDLTGGSYNEQFF.

This chain connects TRBV10-3 to TRBJ2-7, with no clear D. The CDR3 contains 14 residues. Germline lookup yields CDR1 ENHRY and CDR2 SYGVKD. Trimming removed 2 bases at V and 2 bases at J, with 10 bases between. This CDR3 reads CAISETDTPYEQYF. The DNA of the CDR3 is TGTGCCATCAGTGAGACAGATACTCCCTACGAGCAGTACTTC.

The J gene is TRBJ2-7, the V gene TRBV28; D is possibly TRBD1 (6 bases). From germline, CDR1 is MDHEN and CDR2 SYDVKM. V gave up 6 bases and J gave up 1 base, with 10 bases separating them. The length of the CDR3 is 13 residues. The chain's CDR3 is CASRIGQSYEQYF. CDR3 coding DNA: TGTGCCAGCAGAATAGGACAGTCCTACGAGCAGTACTTC.

This clone appeared a few times. The chain links TRBV5-5 to TRBJ1-5; 12 bases align to TRBD1. The CDR3 runs 15 residues. V lost 3 bases, J lost 6 bases, and 4 bases stayed unmatched. Germline V gene lookup returns CDR1 SGHKS and CDR2 YYEKEE (reference sequence). The CDR3 protein is CASSSGQGAGQPQHF. The CDR3 DNA reads TGTGCCAGCAGCTCGGGACAGGGGGCAGGTCAGCCCCAGCATTTT.

V gene TRBV5-1 combines with J gene TRBJ2-3; 7 bases fit TRBD2. CDR1 is SGHRS, CDR2 YFSETQ, per germline. V dropped 0 bases and J dropped 1; count of bases not matched to a gene: 8. This CDR3 contains 17 residues. The DNA of the CDR3 is TGCGCCAGCAGCTTGGCCCCGGGCGGGAGCCGCACAGATACGCAGTATTTT. Amino acid sequence: CASSLAPGGSRTDTQYF.

The chain links TRBV6-6 to TRBJ1-1; D gene uncertain. V was pared by 4 bases and J by 4 bases, with 10 bases between. This CDR3 has 13 amino acids. Germline V gene sequence: CDR1 MNHNY, CDR2 SVGAGI (reference sequence). The CDR3 nucleotides are TGTGCCAGCAGTTTTGAGGGAATCACTGAAGCTTTCTTT. This codes for CASSFEGITEAFF.

The CDR3: CASSSRVSGNTIYF. For the CDR3, the DNA is TGCGCCAGCAGCTCGAGGGTTTCTGGAAACACCATATATTTT. The rearrangement links TRBV5-1 to TRBJ1-3; D unresolved. Germline V lookup: CDR1 SGHRS, CDR2 YFSETQ. The V and J ends lost 3 bases and 1 base respectively, with 8 bases between them. The CDR3 contains 14 residues.

The rearrangement joins TRBV27 to TRBJ2-5; D is possibly TRBD2 (7 bases). V was pared by 2 bases and J by 1 base, with 23 bases between. This CDR3 comprises 19 residues. Germline assignment: CDR1 MNHEY and CDR2 SMNVEV (reference sequence). The chain's CDR3 is CASSLIGGAGGLPQETQYF. CDR3 bases: TGTGCCAGCAGTTTAATAGGGGGTGCCGGGGGGCTCCCCCAAGAGACCCAGTACTTC.

J is TRBJ1-1 and V is TRBV7-2, with a possible D match to TRBD1 (5 bases). The CDR3 has 15 amino acids. The ends were cut back, 5 bases at V and 3 bases at J, with 16 bases in the middle. Looked up from germline, CDR1 is SGHTA and CDR2 is FQGNSA. CDR3 coding DNA: TGTGCCAGCAGCCTCGCCGGGGGGATACACACTGAAGCTTTCTTT. This codes for CASSLAGGIHTEAFF. Filled out from reference TRBV7-2 and TRBJ1-1, the complete variable domain reads GAGVSQSPSNKVTEKGKDVELRCDPISGHTALYWYRQSLGQGLEFLIYFQGNSAPDKSGLPSDRFSAERTGGSVSTLTIQRTQQEDSAVYLCASSLAGGIHTEAFFGQGTRLTVV.

This chain joins TRBV4-3 and TRBJ1-6; the D gene is possibly TRBD1 (5 bases). Deletions cut 0 bases from V and 9 bases from J, with 12 bases between. The CDR3 runs to 15 residues. Looked up from germline, CDR1 is LGHNA and CDR2 is YSLEER. The CDR3 sequence is CASSQDRGPASPLHF. The CDR3 nucleotides read TGCGCCAGCAGCCAAGATCGGGGCCCTGCTTCACCCCTCCACTTT.

This chain uses TRBV4-1 with TRBJ2-3; 8 bases align to TRBD2. V lost 1 base to trimming and J lost 12 bases; unmatched junction nucleotides: 6. This CDR3 is 13 amino acids long. In germline, CDR1 is MGHRA, CDR2 YSYEKL. CDR3 protein: CASSQVGGAYQYF. In DNA form, the CDR3 reads TGCGCCAGCAGCCAAGTCGGGGGGGCCTATCAGTATTTT.

The CDR3 DNA sequence: TGCGCCAGCAGCACATCCTCCAACTACGAGCAGTACTTC. This encodes CASSTSSNYEQYF. The chain is built from TRBV5-1 and TRBJ2-7, with D hard to call. V was clipped by 4 bases and J by 3 bases, with 11 bases between them. CDR1 is SGHRS, CDR2 YFSETQ, per germline. The CDR3 consists of 13 residues. Drawing the rest from reference TRBV5-1 and TRBJ2-7, the complete variable domain is KAGVTQTPRYLIKTRGQQVTLSCSPISGHRSVSWYQQTPGQGLQFLFEYFSETQRNKGNFPGRFSGRQFSNSRSEMNVSTLELGDSALYLCASSTSSNYEQYFGPGTRLTVT.

The CDR3 bases are TGTGCCAGTAGTATTCGTGGTGGCTACACCTTC. Amino acids: CASSIRGGYTF. The genes are TRBV19 and TRBJ1-2, with unresolved D. Germline V lookup: CDR1 LNHDA, CDR2 SQIVND (reference sequence). This CDR3 is built from 11 residues. The V and J ends lost 3 bases and 7 bases respectively, with 6 bases between them.

V is TRBV7-9 and J is TRBJ2-1; 10 positions agree with TRBD2. CDR1 and CDR2 from the germline V gene are SEHNR and FQNEAQ (reference sequence). V trimming: 5 bases; J trimming: 6 bases; junction bases outside the gene matches: 10. The length of the CDR3 is 16 residues. This CDR3 is CASSQTRGTSVNEQFF. The CDR3 DNA follows: TGTGCCAGCAGCCAAACACGCGGGACTAGCGTCAATGAGCAGTTCTTC.

The rearrangement uses TRBV28 and TRBJ2-1; TRBD2 agrees at 13 bases. This CDR3 contains 16 residues. CDR1 MDHEN and CDR2 SYDVKM come from the germline V gene. The J segment lost 7 bases and the V segment lost 7 bases, leaving 10 bases of the junction unmatched. CDR3 in amino acids: CASTESGTSGTNEQFF. The CDR3, as DNA: TGTGCCAGCACAGAGTCCGGGACTAGCGGGACGAATGAGCAGTTCTTC. The full variable domain, rest sourced from reference TRBV28 and TRBJ2-1, is DVKVTQSSRYLVKRTGEKVFLECVQDMDHENMFWYRQDPGLGLRLIYFSYDVKMKEKGDIPEGYSVSREKKERFSLILESASTNQTSMYLCASTESGTSGTNEQFFGPGTRLTVL.

This clone showed up just a few times. The chain has TRBV5-4 and TRBJ1-2, with D tentatively TRBD1 (6 bases). Deletions cut 4 bases from V and 6 bases from J, with 10 bases between. The germline gives CDR1 SGHNT, CDR2 YYREEE (reference sequence). CDR3 length: 12 residues. CDR3: CASSQTGNGYTF. Here the CDR3 DNA reads TGTGCCAGCAGCCAAACAGGGAATGGCTACACCTTC. Supplemented by reference TRBV5-4 and TRBJ1-2, the full variable domain reads ETGVTQSPTHLIKTRGQQVTLRCSSQSGHNTVSWYQQALGQGPQFIFQYYREEENGRGNFPPRFSGLQFPNYSSELNVNALELDDSALYLCASSQTGNGYTFGSGTRLTVV.

The V call is TRBV6-6, the J call TRBJ2-7; the D is unclear. The CDR3 has 15 amino acids. Germline V lookup: CDR1 MNHNY, CDR2 SVGAGI (reference sequence). V lost 3 bases to trimming and J lost 3 bases, with 15 bases between them. The CDR3 sequence is CASSYKNGAGYEQYF. The CDR3 nucleotides read TGTGCCAGCAGTTATAAGAACGGAGCAGGCTACGAGCAGTACTTC.

This clone was detected a few times. The rearrangement links TRBV15 to TRBJ1-5; 7 bases fit TRBD1. The CDR3 has 15 residues. Germline trimming cut 5 bases from V and 7 bases from J; bases unmatched to any gene: 11. The germline CDR1 and CDR2 sequences are LNHNV and YYDKDF (reference sequence). The DNA of the CDR3 is TGTGCCACCAGCCCCCCGCCAGGGGGAGGCCAGCCCCAGCATTTT. Encoded protein: CATSPPPGGGQPQHF.

The rearrangement joins TRBV7-9 to TRBJ1-4; possible D gene TRBD1, 5 bases. V lost 5 bases and J 6 bases, leaving 16 bases between the germline ends. Looked up from germline, CDR1 is SEHNR and CDR2 is FQNEAQ (reference sequence). This CDR3 has 15 amino acids. The CDR3 coding sequence is TGTGCCAGCAGCCCCAATCAGGGCGCGGATGAAAAACTGTTTTTT. It codes for CASSPNQGADEKLFF.

The J gene is TRBJ2-7, the V gene TRBV20-1; TRBD2 is a possible D gene (5 bases). V lost 6 bases and J 6 bases, leaving 12 bases between the germline ends. The CDR3 contains 11 residues. Germline CDR1 is DFQATT and CDR2 is SNEGSKA (reference sequence). CDR3 in amino acids: CSATDGIEQYF. CDR3 coding DNA: TGCAGTGCAACCGACGGGATCGAGCAGTACTTC.

This chain connects TRBV29-1 to TRBJ1-1; the D gene is possibly TRBD1 (6 bases). CDR3 length equals 14 residues. V shed 1 base and J shed 5 bases, with 14 bases lying between them. Per the germline V gene, CDR1 is SQVTM and CDR2 is ANQGSEA. This CDR3 is CSVEGRLQGTEAFF. In DNA form, the CDR3 reads TGCAGCGTTGAAGGGAGGCTACAGGGTACTGAAGCTTTCTTT.

Turning to this clone: Given the absence of the conserved phenylalanine or tryptophan at the CDR3 end, a read error is likely. The limits of the CDR3 on the DNA are not certain, so only TCRdb's listed CDR3 is given. The CDR3 is CASSFGTTLAGGPP. The chain combines TRBV5-6 with TRBJ2-3; the D segment call TRBD2 is taken from the table without a DNA check. The CDR3 adds up to 14 amino acids, both ends counted. Germline-derived CDR1 and CDR2 are SGHDT and YYEEEE.